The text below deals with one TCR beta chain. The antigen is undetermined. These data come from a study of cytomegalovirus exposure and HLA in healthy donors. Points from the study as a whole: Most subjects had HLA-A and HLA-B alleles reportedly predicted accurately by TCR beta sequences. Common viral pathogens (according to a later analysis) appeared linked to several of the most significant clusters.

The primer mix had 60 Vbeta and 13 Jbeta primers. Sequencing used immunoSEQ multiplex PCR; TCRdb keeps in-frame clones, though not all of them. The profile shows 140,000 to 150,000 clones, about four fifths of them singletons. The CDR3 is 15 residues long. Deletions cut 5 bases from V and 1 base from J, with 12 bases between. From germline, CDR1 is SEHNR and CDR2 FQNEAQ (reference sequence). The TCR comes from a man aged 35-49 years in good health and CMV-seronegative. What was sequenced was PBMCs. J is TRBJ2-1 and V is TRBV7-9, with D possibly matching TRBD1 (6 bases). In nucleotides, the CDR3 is TGTGCCAGCAGCCCCCGGGACAAGTCCTACAATGAGCAGTTCTTC. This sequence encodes CASSPRDKSYNEQFF.